The present TCR beta chain was sequenced within a study of T cell responses to AZD1222 COVID-19 vaccine. Pooling was applied to second doses at about 4 or about 12 weeks. The repertoire was sequenced with immunoSEQ multiplex PCR; TCRdb's copy has only in-frame clones and lacks some. The sample includes more than 80,000 clones, around nine tenths of them seen just once. A word on this clone: Its antigen is still unknown.

Regarding the study as a whole: Repertoires were sampled only after the peak T cell response. Among spike-specific TCRs, nearly half reportedly target unmutated variant regions. Among those given AZD1222, only 5 to 7 were seropositive at baseline.

This CDR3 is 16 amino acids long. The chain employs TRBV21-1 and TRBJ1-1. TRBV21-1 is a pseudogene. The sequenced sample was peripheral blood, obtained 28 days after the second AZD1222 dose. The sequence came from an adult who received the AZD1222 COVID-19 vaccine. The CDR3 nucleotides read TGTGCCAGCAGCAAAGAGGTGACCCAGGAGGGCACTGAAGCTTTCTTT. Translated: CASSKEVTQEGTEAFF.